These T cell receptor beta chains were read from a single sample in a study of T-cell reconstitution after alpha-beta-depleted transplantation in children. One entry per CDR3 protein results from TCRdb running MiXCR on the PCR reads. The table includes approximately 980,000 distinct CDR3 sequences, roughly 29% detected once. Specimen: PBMCs, mostly from graft donor cells, collected 360 days after TCRalphabeta/CD19-depleted stem cell transplant. Receptors originate from a boy younger than two who had a stem cell transplant for SCID, so the T cells may come from the graft donor. The CDR3 runs from the conserved cysteine through the conserved F or W. The D gene is left open where the match is weak. Not all rows give a size; the values are once, few, many and, for expanded clones, a class.

few,16,TRBJ1-5,TRBV4-1,NA,TGCGCCAGCAGCCAAGCGGCAGGGACCCTCAATCAGCCCCAGCATTTT,CASSQAAGTLNQPQHF
NA,15,TRBJ1-5,TRBV20-1,TRBD1,TGCAGTGCCACGACGCACCAGGGGGACAATCAGCCCCAGCATTTT,CSATTHQGDNQPQHF
NA,14,TRBJ2-2,TRBV12-3/TRBV12-4,NA,TGTGCCAGCAGTTCCGACCCCGGGGTCGGGGAGCTGTTTTTT,CASSSDPGVGELFF
few,15,TRBJ2-1,TRBV3-1,NA,TGTGCCAGCAGCCCTGTTAGGCTAGCCAACAATGAGCAGTTCTTC,CASSPVRLANNEQFF
NA,11,TRBJ2-7,TRBV30,TRBD1,TGTGCCTGGGGGACAGTCTTGAAGCAGTACTTC,CAWGTVLKQYF
NA,12,TRBJ2-3,TRBV29-1,NA,TGCAGCGTACGGACAGACCCAGATACGCAGTATTTT,CSVRTDPDTQYF
few,15,TRBJ2-3,TRBV5-4,NA,TGTGCCAGCAGCTTTTTTGGAGGGCCGACAGATACGCAGTATTTT,CASSFFGGPTDTQYF
NA,15,TRBJ2-3,TRBV6-8,NA,TGTGCCAGCGGGACCTTGTTGGGGACCACAGATACGCAGTATTTT,CASGTLLGTTDTQYF
NA,16,TRBJ2-5,TRBV12-3/TRBV12-4,NA,TGTGCCAGCAGTCCCGGGCCCCGAACGAGCCAAGAGACCCAGTACTTC,CASSPGPRTSQETQYF
NA,15,TRBJ1-4,TRBV4-2,TRBD1,TGTGCCAGCAGCCAAGGACGGGGGGACAGTGAAAAACTGTTTTTT,CASSQGRGDSEKLFF
few,15,TRBJ1-4,TRBV5-5,NA,TGTGCCAGCAGCCTGGGGCCGACAACTAATGAAAAACTGTTTTTT,CASSLGPTTNEKLFF
NA,17,TRBJ2-1,TRBV7-2,TRBD2,TGTGCCAGCAGCTTAGCCCGACTAGCGGGGGAGTACAATGAGCAGTTCTTC,CASSLARLAGEYNEQFF
many,15,TRBJ2-7,TRBV20-1,NA,TGCAGTGCTAGAGATGGGGCGGGGGCTTCCTACGAGCAGTACTTC,CSARDGAGASYEQYF
NA,16,TRBJ2-3,TRBV7-9,NA,TGTGCCAGCAGCACACGCGGTTCATACCCCGCAGATACGCAGTATTTT,CASSTRGSYPADTQYF
few,15,TRBJ1-1,TRBV5-5,NA,TGTGCCAGCAGCTTGGAGTTGTACAGCTACACTGAAGCTTTCTTT,CASSLELYSYTEAFF
NA,15,TRBJ1-3,TRBV13,NA,TGTGCCAGCAGCCCCGGACGGAACTCTGGAAACACCATATATTTT,CASSPGRNSGNTIYF
NA,13,TRBJ2-7,TRBV4-2,NA,TGTGCCAGCAGCCACCGAGTTGCAGAGGAGCAGTACTTC,CASSHRVAEEQYF
NA,16,TRBJ1-4,TRBV12-3/TRBV12-4,NA,TGTGCCAGCAGTCCCTCCCCCAGGACAACTAATGAAAAACTGTTTTTT,CASSPSPRTTNEKLFF
NA,15,TRBJ1-5,TRBV20-1,NA,TGCAGTGCTAGAGATAGGCGGGATGGATATCAGCCCCAGCATTTT,CSARDRRDGYQPQHF
few,14,TRBJ1-6,TRBV2,TRBD1,TGTGCCAGCAGGGTTGACAGGGTCAATTCACCCCTCCACTTT,CASRVDRVNSPLHF
few,15,TRBJ2-5,TRBV4-3,TRBD2,TGCGCCAGCAGCCAACTAGCGGGGGAGCAAGAGACCCAGTACTTC,CASSQLAGEQETQYF
NA,14,TRBJ1-1,TRBV6-5,TRBD1,TGTGCCAGCACCTCGACAGGGGGAAGCACTGAAGCTTTCTTT,CASTSTGGSTEAFF
NA,18,TRBJ1-5,TRBV15,NA,TGTGCCACCAGCAGACGATCCGGGACAAAGGGTGGCAATCAGCCCCAGCATTTT,CATSRRSGTKGGNQPQHF
NA,13,TRBJ2-1,TRBV29-1,TRBD2,TGCAGCGTGAGTTTTCTAGCGGAGTCTGAGCAGTTCTTC,CSVSFLAESEQFF
NA,14,TRBJ1-1,TRBV28,NA,TGTGCCAGCAGTTTTAGGGGGGGTTACACTGAAGCTTTCTTT,CASSFRGGYTEAFF
few,15,TRBJ2-2,TRBV6-5,NA,TGTGCCAGCAGTTCTGACATAGGGTCGGCCGGGGAGCTGTTTTTT,CASSSDIGSAGELFF
NA,15,TRBJ1-1,TRBV7-2,NA,TGTGCCAGCAGCTTAAACAGGAAACCAAACACTGAAGCTTTCTTT,CASSLNRKPNTEAFF
few,13,TRBJ2-5,TRBV20-1,TRBD2,TGCAGTGCAGCACTAGCGGGGGAAGAGACCCAGTACTTC,CSAALAGEETQYF
many,17,TRBJ2-1,TRBV2,TRBD2,TGTGCCAGCAGTGGCGGACTAGCGGACAGCTCCTACAATGAGCAGTTCTTC,CASSGGLADSSYNEQFF
NA,14,TRBJ2-4,TRBV5-1,NA,TGCGCCAGCAGATCCAGCCAAGCCAAAAACATTCAGTACTTC,CASRSSQAKNIQYF
NA,12,TRBJ2-1,TRBV11-1,NA,TGTGCCAGCAGCTTATCTCTGGGACTTAAGTTCTTC,CASSLSLGLKFF
few,17,TRBJ2-3,TRBV9,TRBD2,TGTGCCAGCAGCGTAGGAGCGGGGGGGCCGAACACAGATACGCAGTATTTT,CASSVGAGGPNTDTQYF
NA,11,TRBJ2-3,TRBV28,NA,TGTGCCAGCAGACTCGAGAATACGCAGTATTTT,CASRLENTQYF
NA,15,TRBJ1-1,TRBV6-5,NA,TGTGCCAGCAGTTACGAGGTGAGGGAGGGCGCTGAAGCTTTCTTT,CASSYEVREGAEAFF
few,14,TRBJ1-1,TRBV6-1,NA,TGTGCCAGCAGTCTCGGACGGGGGAGAGGGGAAGCTTTCTTT,CASSLGRGRGEAFF
few,13,TRBJ2-1,TRBV7-2,NA,TGTGCCAGCAGCTTTTCCACGTACAATGAGCAGTTCTTC,CASSFSTYNEQFF
many,15,TRBJ2-7,TRBV18,NA,TGTGCCAGCTCATCAGGACAGCTAGGGCTCTCCGAGCAGTACTTC,CASSSGQLGLSEQYF